This is a list of T cell receptor beta chains from one sample in a study of OX40 agonist ivuxolimab in advanced cancers. Measured with immunoSEQ multiplex PCR; TCRdb has only the in-frame clones, and not every one. This table holds roughly 63,000 clones, 85% to 90% found once. This sample comprised CD4+ or CD8+ T cells sorted from blood, obtained in a trial of the OX40 agonist ivuxolimab. These receptors were obtained from an adult with an advanced solid tumor such as melanoma, head and neck, liver or kidney cancer. CDR3s include the opening cysteine and the closing phenylalanine or tryptophan. The D gene is left open where the match is weak. Expanded clones are given a class, and other clones once, few, many or no size at all.

-,TRBV13,-,TRBJ2-1,TGTGCCAGCAGCTTACTCACAGGGATCTCTCGCAATGAGCAGTTCTTC,CASSLLTGISRNEQFF
-,TRBV7-9,-,TRBJ1-2,TGTGCCAGCAGCATGGGGTCTACTAACTATGGCTACACCTTC,CASSMGSTNYGYTF
-,TRBV9,-,TRBJ2-3,TGTGCCAGCAGCGTGGCTTACGGGGCAGATACGCAGTATTTT,CASSVAYGADTQYF
-,TRBV6-1,-,TRBJ2-7,TGTGCCAGCAGTAAAGAGGGAGAATATCCGACCTACGAGCAGTACTTC,CASSKEGEYPTYEQYF
-,TRBV5-1,-,TRBJ2-5,TGCGCCAGCAGCTGGGCCGACCCTGCAACCCAGTACTTC,CASSWADPATQYF
TRBD2,TRBV9,-,TRBJ2-1,TGTGCCAGCAGCTTATGGACTAGCGGGAGCTACGACAATGAGCAGTTCTTC,CASSLWTSGSYDNEQFF
-,TRBV5-6,-,TRBJ2-7,TGTGCCAGCAGCTTTCGGAACAGGCGGTACGAGCAGTACTTC,CASSFRNRRYEQYF
-,TRBV7-3,once,TRBJ1-2,TGTGCCACCCGACTCACGCATGGCTACACCTTC,CATRLTHGYTF
TRBD1,TRBV7-9,once,TRBJ2-7,TGTGCCAGCAGCCCAGATGACAGGGGGCACGAGCAGTACTTC,CASSPDDRGHEQYF
TRBD1,TRBV18,-,TRBJ2-1,TGTGCCAGCTCAGGGGCAGGGGGCAATGAGCAGTTCTTC,CASSGAGGNEQFF
-,TRBV6-1,-,TRBJ2-7,TGTGCCAGCAGTCCCCGATGGGGGTCCTACGAGCAGTACTTC,CASSPRWGSYEQYF
-,TRBV19,-,TRBJ1-5,TGTGCCAGTAGTATTTACAGTTATAGCAATCAGCCCCAGCATTTT,CASSIYSYSNQPQHF
-,TRBV28,-,TRBJ1-2,TGTGCCAGCAGTTTTCAAGGGGGGGCCCATGGCTACACCTTC,CASSFQGGAHGYTF
-,TRBV5-1,-,TRBJ2-5,TGCGCCAGCAGCGAGGGACAAGAGACCCAGTACTTC,CASSEGQETQYF
-,TRBV5-6,-,TRBJ2-3,TGTGCCAGCAGCTTGGACCGGGATACGCAGTATTTT,CASSLDRDTQYF
-,TRBV5-4,once,TRBJ2-1,TGTGCCAGCAACGACGAGAATGAGCAGTTCTTC,CASNDENEQFF
-,TRBV28,-,TRBJ2-7,TGTGCCAGCAGCCCAACACTAGGGAGCTCCTACGAGCAGTACTTC,CASSPTLGSSYEQYF
-,TRBV27,-,TRBJ2-3,TGTGCCAGCAGTCCAGGGTGGGACCCAGATACGCAGTATTTT,CASSPGWDPDTQYF
-,TRBV19,-,TRBJ2-7,TGTGCCAGTTCCGGGAGCTACGAGCAGTACTTC,CASSGSYEQYF
TRBD1,TRBV29-1,-,TRBJ1-2,TGCAGCGTTGAAGAAAAATCTAAGCGGGACAGGGTTTATGGCTACACCTTC,CSVEEKSKRDRVYGYTF
-,TRBV18,-,TRBJ2-7,TGTGCCAGCTCACCCGAACTTAGATTCGAGCAGTACTTC,CASSPELRFEQYF
TRBD1,TRBV7-9,-,TRBJ2-1,TGTGCCAGCAGCTCTCGACAGGGGACCTACAATGAGCAGTTCTTC,CASSSRQGTYNEQFF
-,TRBV10-3,few,TRBJ1-1,TGTGCCATCAGTGAGTCGCCGCCGGGGGTTCATCCTGGAGCTTTCTTT,CAISESPPGVHPGAFF
-,TRBV5-8,-,TRBJ1-2,TGTGCCAGCAGCTTTTTTCCCGGGACATATGGCTACACCTTC,CASSFFPGTYGYTF
-,TRBV7-3,-,TRBJ2-5,TGTGCCAGCAGCTTAATAGGGCCGATGGAGACCCAGTACTTC,CASSLIGPMETQYF
TRBD2,TRBV5-6,-,TRBJ2-2,TGTGCCAGCAGCTTGGGCCTAGCGGGAGCCCTCGGGGAGCTGTTTTTT,CASSLGLAGALGELFF
TRBD2,TRBV29-1,-,TRBJ2-7,TGCAGCGTTCTTTCCCTAGCGGGAGGGTACGAGCAGTACTTC,CSVLSLAGGYEQYF
TRBD1,TRBV7-9,-,TRBJ1-2,TGTGCCAGCAGCCCTCCGACAGGGGGCCATGGCTACACCTTC,CASSPPTGGHGYTF
TRBD1,TRBV11-2,-,TRBJ2-5,TGTGCCAGCAGCTTAACAGGGGAAGTAGAGACCCAGTACTTC,CASSLTGEVETQYF
TRBD2,TRBV2,-,TRBJ2-3,TGTGCCAGCAGTGTGGGGACTAGGTTCACAGATACGCAGTATTTT,CASSVGTRFTDTQYF